The following is a T cell receptor beta chain sequence with its context. No antigen is known for it. TCRdb analysed the reads with MiXCR anew, one entry per CDR3 protein. Altogether under 500,000 distinct CDR3 sequences are present, approximately 46% being singletons, with the ten largest covering roughly two fifths. These data belong to a study of T cell repertoires in cytomegalovirus infection. Across the study: Public TCR beta signatures marked donors with CMV infection and the matching HLA. Study findings and constraints: Across the ex vivo response, the dominant clonotypes were HLA-C-restricted CMV-specific TCR beta clonotypes.

The starting material was cultured PBMCs, obtained from culture after CMV antigen stimulation. The sequence came from a human donor in good health (CMV status not recorded). Some clones in this sample may be carry-over from other donors' samples.

DNA for the CDR3: TGTGCCAGCAGCGCGCGGGACAGGGACAATGAGCAGTTCTTC. Translating gives CASSARDRDNEQFF. The chain combines TRBV3-1 with TRBJ2-1; 9 bases map to TRBD1. The germline CDR1 and CDR2 sequences are LGHDT and YNNKEL (reference sequence). There are 14 residues in the CDR3. V shed 5 bases and J 5 bases; nucleotides not matched to a gene: 4.